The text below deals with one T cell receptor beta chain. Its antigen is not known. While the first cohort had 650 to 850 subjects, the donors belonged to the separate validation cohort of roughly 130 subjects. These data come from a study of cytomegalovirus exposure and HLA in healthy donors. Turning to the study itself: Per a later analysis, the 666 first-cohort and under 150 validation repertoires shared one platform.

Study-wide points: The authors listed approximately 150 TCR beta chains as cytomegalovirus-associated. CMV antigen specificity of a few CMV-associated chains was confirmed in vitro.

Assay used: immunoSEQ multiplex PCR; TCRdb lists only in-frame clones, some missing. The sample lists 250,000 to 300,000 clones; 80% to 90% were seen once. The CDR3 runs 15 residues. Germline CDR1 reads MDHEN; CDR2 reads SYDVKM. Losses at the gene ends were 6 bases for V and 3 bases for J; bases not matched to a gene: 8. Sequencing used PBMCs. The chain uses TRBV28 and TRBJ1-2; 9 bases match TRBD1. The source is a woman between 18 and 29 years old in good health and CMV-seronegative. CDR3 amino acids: CASSRRDRVDYGYTF. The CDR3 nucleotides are TGTGCCAGCAGCCGTCGGGACAGGGTGGACTATGGCTACACCTTC.